A single sample gave rise to the 16 T cell receptor beta chains below, sequenced in a study of PD-1 blockade in classical Hodgkin lymphoma. Produced via immunoSEQ multiplex PCR; TCRdb's table is partial and in-frame only. The table has roughly 50,000 clones, about 84% seen once. All patients relapsed after autologous stem cell transplantation, and brentuximab vedotin exposure varied. The sample consisted of peripheral blood mononuclear cells (PBMCs), taken at baseline. These receptors were taken from a human donor with classical Hodgkin lymphoma.

The chain carries TRBV18 and TRBJ2-7; no definite D call. The CDR3 totals 15 residues. CDR1 and CDR2 (germline): KGHSH, LQKENI. V lost 3 bases to trimming and J lost 4 bases, with 16 bases between them. The CDR3 coding sequence is TGTGCCAGCTCACCCTCCTCTATGGGCGCGTACGAGCAGTACTTC. Translating it yields CASSPSSMGAYEQYF.

J is TRBJ2-1 and V is TRBV4-1; 13 bases line up with TRBD2. CDR1 and CDR2 from the germline V gene are MGHRA and YSYEKL. The V segment lost 0 bases and the J segment 10 bases; nucleotides outside the gene matches: 9. CDR3 length equals 17 residues. The CDR3 region is CASSQDPTSGRAREQFF. The CDR3 bases are TGCGCCAGCAGCCAAGATCCCACTAGCGGGAGGGCCAGAGAGCAGTTCTTC.

The genes are TRBV7-8 and TRBJ2-7; either TRBD1 or TRBD2 may supply D (5 bases each). V lost 4 bases and J 0 bases, leaving 10 bases between the germline ends. The CDR3 is made up of 14 amino acids. From germline, CDR1 is SGHVS and CDR2 FQNEAQ. CDR3 sequence reads: CASSSGTRSYEQYF. Written as DNA, the CDR3 is TGTGCCAGCAGCTCCGGGACCCGCTCCTACGAGCAGTACTTC.

This clone was seen only a few times. The chain employs TRBV4-3 and TRBJ1-4; the D gene is possibly TRBD1 (5 bases). Trimming pared 0 bases from V and 7 bases from J, leaving 15 bases between. The germline V gene encodes CDR1 LGHNA and CDR2 YSLEER. This CDR3 comprises 16 residues. The CDR3 region is CASSQDTGALSEKLFF. CDR3 sequence (DNA): TGCGCCAGCAGCCAAGATACCGGGGCCTTGAGTGAAAAACTGTTTTTT.

The rearrangement uses TRBV5-1 and TRBJ1-3, with 11 positions matching TRBD1. The CDR3 runs to 16 residues. Germline assignment: CDR1 SGHRS and CDR2 YFSETQ. Germline trimming cut 5 bases from V and 3 bases from J; bases unmatched to any gene: 7. The CDR3 region has the DNA TGCGCCAGCAGTCTCGGGACAGGGGGAATTGGAAACACCATATATTTT. It codes for CASSLGTGGIGNTIYF. Drawing the rest from reference TRBV5-1 and TRBJ1-3, the complete variable domain is KAGVTQTPRYLIKTRGQQVTLSCSPISGHRSVSWYQQTPGQGLQFLFEYFSETQRNKGNFPGRFSGRQFSNSRSEMNVSTLELGDSALYLCASSLGTGGIGNTIYFGEGSWLTVV.

The chain has TRBV6-5 and TRBJ2-1; D ambiguous. CDR1 is MNHEY, CDR2 SVGAGI, per germline. The CDR3 is made up of 15 amino acids. V lost 2 bases and J lost 2, with 10 bases in between. The DNA for the CDR3 is TGTGCCAGCAGTTACGGGGTTTCGACCTACAATGAGCAGTTCTTC. Its protein is CASSYGVSTYNEQFF.

The V gene is TRBV30, the J gene TRBJ2-7, with TRBD2 as a possible D gene (6 bases). CDR1 GTSNPN and CDR2 SVGIG come from the germline V gene (reference sequence). Trimming took off 2 bases at V and 2 bases at J, with 13 bases between the two ends. This CDR3 has 14 amino acids. CDR3 in DNA: TGTGCCTGGAGTAAGGAGGGACGGGCCTACGAGCAGTACGTC. It codes for CAWSKEGRAYEQYV.

This chain uses TRBV7-3 with TRBJ2-1; D is perhaps TRBD2 (6 bases). Trimming left V 1 base short and J 2 bases short, with 9 bases between. Germline loops: CDR1 SGHTA, CDR2 FQGTGA. This CDR3 is built from 15 residues. CDR3 sequence: CASSLMGGTYNEQFF. The CDR3, as DNA: TGTGCCAGCAGCTTAATGGGGGGAACCTACAATGAGCAGTTCTTC.

The chain recombines TRBV2 with TRBJ1-5; no clear D. V was trimmed by 3 bases and J by 6 bases, leaving 15 bases between them. Germline CDR1 reads SNHLY; CDR2 reads FYNNEI. The CDR3 extends over 15 amino acids. CDR3 DNA: TGTGCCAGCAGTGAGGAGGGTTTAGTTTTTCAGCCCCAGCATTTT. The encoded protein is CASSEEGLVFQPQHF.

This clone has only one observation. The V and J genes are TRBV5-8 and TRBJ2-1; possibly TRBD1 or TRBD2 for D (6 bases each). The CDR3 has 14 residues. Trimming pared 3 bases from V and 8 bases from J, leaving 15 bases between. Germline values: CDR1 SGHTS, CDR2 YDEGEE. CDR3 bases: TGTGCCAGCAGCTGGACCCGGGGGCTGGATGAGCAGTTCTTC. It translates to CASSWTRGLDEQFF.

This rearrangement joins TRBV7-2 to TRBJ1-1; possible D gene TRBD1, 5 bases. CDR3 size: 14 residues. Trimming pared 5 bases from V and 4 bases from J, leaving 14 bases between. CDR1 SGHTA and CDR2 FQGNSA come from the germline V gene. The CDR3 nucleotides are TGTGCCAGCAGCCTAGGGGCCGGCGGCACTGAAGCTTTCTTT. It encodes CASSLGAGGTEAFF.

The rearrangement links TRBV19 to TRBJ2-2; D may be TRBD1 or TRBD2 (5 bases each). Trimming removed 1 base from V and 0 bases from J, with 21 bases in between. This CDR3 comprises 20 residues. Germline V gene data show CDR1 as LNHDA and CDR2 as SQIVND (reference sequence). The CDR3 DNA follows: TGTGCCAGTAGTATAGGGTTAGGGGACCAAACAGACTCGAACACCGGGGAGCTGTTTTTT. This sequence encodes CASSIGLGDQTDSNTGELFF.

This sequence joins TRBV18 and TRBJ1-4; 8 bases line up with TRBD1. Germline-derived CDR1 and CDR2 are KGHSH and LQKENI. J gave up 8 bases and V 3 bases, and 8 bases lay outside the gene matches. This CDR3 has 15 residues. The CDR3 loop is CASSPRQGQLEKLFF. The CDR3 DNA reads as TGTGCCAGCTCACCGAGACAGGGGCAGTTAGAAAAACTGTTTTTT. Using reference TRBV18 and TRBJ1-4 for the parts outside the CDR3, the full variable domain is NAGVMQNPRHLVRRRGQEARLRCSPMKGHSHVYWYRQLPEEGLKFMVYLQKENIIDESGMPKERFSAEFPKEGPSILRIQQVVRGDSAAYFCASSPRQGQLEKLFFGSGTQLSVL.

The chain couples TRBV19 to TRBJ2-7; TRBD2 matches at 8 bases. The CDR3 sequence is 16 residues long. The V gene end was trimmed by 6 bases and the J gene end by 2 bases; junction bases not matched to a gene: 12. CDR1 is LNHDA and CDR2 is SQIVND in the germline V gene (reference sequence). CDR3 DNA: TGTGCCAGTAGCCACCACGCTCTAGCGGGCCCCTACGAGCAGTACTTC. Its translation: CASSHHALAGPYEQYF.

The V and J genes are TRBV29-1 and TRBJ2-2; D gene ambiguous. The CDR3 consists of 14 residues. Germline CDR1 reads SQVTM; CDR2 reads ANQGSEA. With 0 bases removed from V and 2 bases from J, the gap between germline ends came to 7 bases. CDR3 protein: CSVEEFFNTGELFF. The CDR3 region has the DNA TGCAGCGTTGAAGAGTTCTTTAACACCGGGGAGCTGTTTTTT.

This chain joins TRBV27 and TRBJ1-1; TRBD1 aligns across 7 bases. In germline, CDR1 is MNHEY, CDR2 SMNVEV (reference sequence). Germline trimming cut 5 bases from V and 7 bases from J; bases unmatched to any gene: 4. This CDR3 is 12 amino acids long. The CDR3 region is CASSPQGVEAFF. DNA for the CDR3: TGTGCCAGCAGTCCTCAGGGGGTTGAAGCTTTCTTT.